The next 8 T cell receptor beta chains were all read from a single sample in a study of OX40 agonist ivuxolimab in advanced cancers. The method was immunoSEQ multiplex PCR; TCRdb's version includes in-frame clones alone and lacks a portion of them. The table lists 25,000 to 40,000 clones, approximately 88% of them singletons. Specimen: CD4+ or CD8+ T cells sorted from blood, collected in a trial of the OX40 agonist ivuxolimab. Receptor source: an adult with an advanced solid tumor such as melanoma, head and neck, liver or kidney cancer.

The V and J genes are TRBV4-3 and TRBJ2-7; D is perhaps TRBD2 (5 bases). Germline CDR1 LGHNA, CDR2 YSLEER. The length of the CDR3 is 14 residues. Between the trimmed V and J ends, which lost 4 bases and 5 bases, there was a span of 15 bases. The CDR3 is CASSLNEGRHEQYF. The DNA of the CDR3 is TGCGCCAGCAGCCTAAATGAGGGCCGCCACGAGCAGTACTTC.

The V and J genes are TRBV5-6 and TRBJ2-7; 10 nucleotides align to TRBD1. There are 15 residues in the CDR3. The germline gives CDR1 SGHDT, CDR2 YYEEEE. The V gene end was trimmed by 2 bases and the J gene end by 1 base; junction bases not matched to a gene: 3. The CDR3: CASSFGTGASYEQYF. The CDR3 bases are TGTGCCAGCAGCTTCGGGACAGGGGCATCCTACGAGCAGTACTTC. Full variable domain (outside the CDR3, taken from reference TRBV5-6 and TRBJ2-7): DAGVTQSPTHLIKTRGQQVTLRCSPKSGHDTVSWYQQALGQGPQFIFQYYEEEERQRGNFPDRFSGHQFPNYSSELNVNALLLGDSALYLCASSFGTGASYEQYFGPGTRLTVT.

This chain connects TRBV7-2 to TRBJ2-3; D remains unclear. Germline CDR1 and CDR2: SGHTA and FQGNSA. Trimming stripped 1 base from V and 7 bases from J, with 3 bases between. There are 11 residues in the CDR3. Here the CDR3 reads CASSLGYTQYF. The CDR3, as DNA: TGTGCCAGCAGCTTAGGCTATACGCAGTATTTT.

The chain employs TRBV19 and TRBJ1-2; TRBD1 agrees at 10 bases. CDR3 length: 17 amino acids. The J segment lost 3 bases and the V segment lost 5 bases, leaving 12 bases of the junction unmatched. Germline assignment: CDR1 LNHDA and CDR2 SQIVND (reference sequence). CDR3 coding DNA: TGTGCCAGTAGTGACCGGGACAGGGGCGTCGCCCACTATGGCTACACCTTC. Translated, it gives CASSDRDRGVAHYGYTF.

CDR3 bases: TGTGCCAGTAGTGAAGCTAGCAGACAGGGTTTAGACGGCTACACCTTC. It codes for CASSEASRQGLDGYTF. This chain links TRBV19 with TRBJ1-2; TRBD1 agrees at 7 bases. Germline V CDR1 and CDR2: LNHDA, SQIVND (reference sequence). The trim removed 5 bases at V and 8 bases at J, leaving 17 bases unmatched. This CDR3 spans 16 amino acids.

The chain is built from TRBV5-6 and TRBJ1-3; D is unresolved. V lost 6 bases and J lost 0, with 7 bases in between. Germline loops: CDR1 SGHDT, CDR2 YYEEEE. The CDR3 consists of 13 residues. The CDR3 region is CASKEVSGNTIYF. CDR3 sequence (DNA): TGTGCCAGCAAGGAGGTCTCTGGAAACACCATATATTTT.

The chain links TRBV15 to TRBJ1-2; TRBD1 aligns across 7 bases. This CDR3 has 15 residues. Trimming cost V 1 base and J 4 bases; bases outside gene matches: 6. Germline CDR1 reads LNHNV; CDR2 reads YYDKDF (reference sequence). The CDR3 DNA reads as TGTGCCACCAGCAGAGTTTCCCGGGACAGCTATGGCTACACCTTC. Protein sequence: CATSRVSRDSYGYTF. The variable domain in full, completed from reference TRBV15 and TRBJ1-2, reads DAMVIQNPRYQVTQFGKPVTLSCSQTLNHNVMYWYQQKSSQAPKLLFHYYDKDFNNEADTPDNFQSRRPNTSFCFLDIRSPGLGDTAMYLCATSRVSRDSYGYTFGSGTRLTVV.

The V gene is TRBV19, the J gene TRBJ1-2; TRBD1 is a possible D gene (6 bases). The CDR3 is made up of 14 amino acids. V lost 6 bases to trimming and J lost 2 bases, with 13 bases between them. Germline CDR1 and CDR2: LNHDA and SQIVND (reference sequence). CDR3 in DNA: TGTGCCAGTAGAGAGACAGGCATGAACTATGGCTACACCTTC. It is translated as CASRETGMNYGYTF.